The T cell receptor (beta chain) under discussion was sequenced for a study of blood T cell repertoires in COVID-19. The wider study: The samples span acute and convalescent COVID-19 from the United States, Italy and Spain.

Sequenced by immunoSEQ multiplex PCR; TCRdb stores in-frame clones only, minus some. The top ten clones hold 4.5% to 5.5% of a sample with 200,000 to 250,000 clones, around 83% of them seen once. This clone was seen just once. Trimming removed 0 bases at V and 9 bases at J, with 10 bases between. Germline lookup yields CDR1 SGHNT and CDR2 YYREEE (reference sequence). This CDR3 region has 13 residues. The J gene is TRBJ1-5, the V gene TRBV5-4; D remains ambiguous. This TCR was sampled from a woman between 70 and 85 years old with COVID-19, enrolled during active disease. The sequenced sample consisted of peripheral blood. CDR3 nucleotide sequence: TGTGCCAGCAGCTTGGGAAGGACTCTGCCCCAGCATTTT. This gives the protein CASSLGRTLPQHF. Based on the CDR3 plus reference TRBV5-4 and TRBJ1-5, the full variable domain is ETGVTQSPTHLIKTRGQQVTLRCSSQSGHNTVSWYQQALGQGPQFIFQYYREEENGRGNFPPRFSGLQFPNYSSELNVNALELDDSALYLCASSLGRTLPQHFGDGTRLSIL.